This T cell receptor beta chain was sequenced for a study of blood T cell repertoires in COVID-19. Enrolled through a virtual design, the participants were between roughly 18 and 100 years of age and came from under 25 US areas. Clinical history reported by participants formed the basis on which cohorts were assigned. The recovered donors of Cohort 3 showed two negative PCRs, clearance, or symptom resolution. The CDR3 totals 12 residues. Germline-derived CDR1 and CDR2 are PRHDT and FYEKMQ (reference sequence). V trimming: 5 bases; J trimming: 7 bases; junction bases outside the gene matches: 4. Authors' processing steps: Scientists estimated how many nucleated cells there were by amplifying reference gene primers. The protocol was immunoSEQ multiplex PCR, while the TCRdb copy is restricted to in-frame clones and leaves out a portion. V, J and clone size derive from that table, while D and trimming were established from the DNA sequence. This table has some 170,000 clones, approximately 80% appearing once.

Sequencing input: PBMCs or T cells enriched from blood (not recorded which). This chain connects TRBV13 to TRBJ2-7, with 8 bases aligning to TRBD1. This TCR was sampled from a man over 45 who had recovered from COVID-19. CDR3 DNA: TGTGCCAGCAGCGGACAGGGTCGTGAGCAGTACTTC. Its translation: CASSGQGREQYF.